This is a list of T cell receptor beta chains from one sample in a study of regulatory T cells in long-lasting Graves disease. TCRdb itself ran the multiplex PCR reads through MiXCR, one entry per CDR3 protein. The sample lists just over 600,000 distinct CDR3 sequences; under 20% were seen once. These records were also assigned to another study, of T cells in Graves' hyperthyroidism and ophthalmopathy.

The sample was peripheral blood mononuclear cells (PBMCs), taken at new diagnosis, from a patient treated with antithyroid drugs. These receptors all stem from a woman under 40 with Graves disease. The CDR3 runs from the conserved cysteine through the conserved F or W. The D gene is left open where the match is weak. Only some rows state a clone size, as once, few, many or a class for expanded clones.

CDR3nt: TGTGCCAGTACCAATACAGGGGGCATAAACGAGCAGTACTTC
CDR3aa: CASTNTGGINEQYF
j_gene: TRBJ2-7
len: 14
v_gene: TRBV19
abundance: few
d_gene: TRBD1

CDR3nt: TGTGCCAGCAGTCCCCGACAGGGGACTAGGGAAGCTTTCTTT
CDR3aa: CASSPRQGTREAFF
j_gene: TRBJ1-1
len: 14
v_gene: TRBV28
abundance: many
d_gene: TRBD1

CDR3nt: TGTGCCAGCAGTCTCCTAGGGCAGGGCCAGCCCCAGCATTTT
CDR3aa: CASSLLGQGQPQHF
j_gene: TRBJ1-5
len: 14
v_gene: TRBV27
abundance: many
d_gene: NA

CDR3nt: TGTGCCAGCGATGCCGGGACTAGCGGAAACATTCAGTACTTC
CDR3aa: CASDAGTSGNIQYF
j_gene: TRBJ2-4
len: 14
v_gene: TRBV7-9
abundance: many
d_gene: TRBD2

CDR3nt: TGTGCCAGCAGGACTGGGAGCCCAGATACGCAGTATTTT
CDR3aa: CASRTGSPDTQYF
j_gene: TRBJ2-3
len: 13
v_gene: TRBV6-2/TRBV6-3
abundance: NA
d_gene: NA

CDR3nt: TGCAGTGCTGACCGCAAGCCCACAGATACGCAGTATTTT
CDR3aa: CSADRKPTDTQYF
j_gene: TRBJ2-3
len: 13
v_gene: TRBV20-1
abundance: NA
d_gene: NA

CDR3nt: TGTGCCATCAGTGGGGTGGGGGAGCAGTACTTC
CDR3aa: CAISGVGEQYF
j_gene: TRBJ2-7
len: 11
v_gene: TRBV10-3
abundance: many
d_gene: NA

CDR3nt: TGTGCCAGTAGTATTGCCGCTGAGCAGTTCTTC
CDR3aa: CASSIAAEQFF
j_gene: TRBJ2-1
len: 11
v_gene: TRBV19
abundance: NA
d_gene: NA

CDR3nt: TGTGCCAGCAGTGCCCCCCGGGGGGCGGATGGAAACACCATATATTTT
CDR3aa: CASSAPRGADGNTIYF
j_gene: TRBJ1-3
len: 16
v_gene: TRBV2
abundance: many
d_gene: NA

CDR3nt: TGTGCCTTAGGCTTCACCACCGAGACCCAGTACTTC
CDR3aa: CALGFTTETQYF
j_gene: TRBJ2-5
len: 12
v_gene: TRBV30
abundance: NA
d_gene: NA

CDR3nt: TGTGCCAGCAGTGTACGGCAGGGGGCAACTAATGAAAAACTGTTTTTT
CDR3aa: CASSVRQGATNEKLFF
j_gene: TRBJ1-4
len: 16
v_gene: TRBV2
abundance: NA
d_gene: TRBD1

CDR3nt: TGCAGTGCTAGAGATAACAGGGGAAGCAATCAGCCCCAGCATTTT
CDR3aa: CSARDNRGSNQPQHF
j_gene: TRBJ1-5
len: 15
v_gene: TRBV20-1
abundance: NA
d_gene: TRBD1

CDR3nt: TGTGCCAGCAACCCGACAGGGCGAAATTCACCCCTCCACTTT
CDR3aa: CASNPTGRNSPLHF
j_gene: TRBJ1-6
len: 14
v_gene: TRBV6-2/TRBV6-3
abundance: NA
d_gene: TRBD1

CDR3nt: TGTGCCATCAGTGGGAGGGAGTCCCCCTACGAGCAGTACTTC
CDR3aa: CAISGRESPYEQYF
j_gene: TRBJ2-7
len: 14
v_gene: TRBV10-3
abundance: NA
d_gene: NA

CDR3nt: TGTGCCAGCAGCTTAGAACTAGCGGGAGGGTACGAGCAGTACTTC
CDR3aa: CASSLELAGGYEQYF
j_gene: TRBJ2-7
len: 15
v_gene: TRBV12-3/TRBV12-4
abundance: many
d_gene: TRBD2

CDR3nt: TGTGCCAGCAGCTTCGAGAGCCTAAGCACAGATACGCAGTATTTT
CDR3aa: CASSFESLSTDTQYF
j_gene: TRBJ2-3
len: 15
v_gene: TRBV5-4
abundance: NA
d_gene: NA

CDR3nt: TGTGCCAGCAGTTTGGGGACAGGGTCATCTGGAAACACCATATATTTT
CDR3aa: CASSLGTGSSGNTIYF
j_gene: TRBJ1-3
len: 16
v_gene: TRBV28
abundance: many
d_gene: TRBD1

CDR3nt: TGTGCCAGCAGTTTATCCGGCAGCTACATCTACGAGCAGTACTTC
CDR3aa: CASSLSGSYIYEQYF
j_gene: TRBJ2-7
len: 15
v_gene: TRBV28
abundance: NA
d_gene: NA

CDR3nt: TGTGCCATCAGTGAGTCAGCAGGGAGTGTTCAGCCCCAGCATTTT
CDR3aa: CAISESAGSVQPQHF
j_gene: TRBJ1-5
len: 15
v_gene: TRBV10-3
abundance: few
d_gene: NA

CDR3nt: TGTGCCACCCGGACTTCATGGAATCAGCCCCAGCATTTT
CDR3aa: CATRTSWNQPQHF
j_gene: TRBJ1-5
len: 13
v_gene: TRBV28
abundance: few
d_gene: NA

CDR3nt: TGTGCCAGCAGTTTCCCGGGACAGGGAGGCTACACCTTC
CDR3aa: CASSFPGQGGYTF
j_gene: TRBJ1-2
len: 13
v_gene: TRBV6-2/TRBV6-3
abundance: NA
d_gene: TRBD1

CDR3nt: TGTGCCAGCAAGCGTTGGGGACAGGGGGGAAGGCAGCCCCAGCATTTT
CDR3aa: CASKRWGQGGRQPQHF
j_gene: TRBJ1-5
len: 16
v_gene: TRBV28
abundance: many
d_gene: TRBD1

CDR3nt: TGTGCCTGGAGCGTGGGAGGAACTAATGAAAAACTGTTTTTT
CDR3aa: CAWSVGGTNEKLFF
j_gene: TRBJ1-4
len: 14
v_gene: TRBV30
abundance: many
d_gene: NA

CDR3nt: TGTGCCAGCAGTTCACCCGCCCGCCCCTACGAGCAGTACTTC
CDR3aa: CASSSPARPYEQYF
j_gene: TRBJ2-7
len: 14
v_gene: TRBV28
abundance: many
d_gene: NA

CDR3nt: TGTGCCAGCAGGAAAGGTGGACAGATTAACTATGGCTACACCTTC
CDR3aa: CASRKGGQINYGYTF
j_gene: TRBJ1-2
len: 15
v_gene: TRBV28
abundance: many
d_gene: NA

CDR3nt: TGTGCCAGTAGTATAGGAGTCACAGATACGCAGTATTTT
CDR3aa: CASSIGVTDTQYF
j_gene: TRBJ2-3
len: 13
v_gene: TRBV19
abundance: NA
d_gene: NA

CDR3nt: TGCGCCAGCAGCTTGGGTCCGGGACCGAGCTCCTACGAGCAGTACTTC
CDR3aa: CASSLGPGPSSYEQYF
j_gene: TRBJ2-7
len: 16
v_gene: TRBV5-1
abundance: NA
d_gene: NA

CDR3nt: TGTGCCACCAGAGGGACTGGCTCCTACAATGAGCAGTTCTTC
CDR3aa: CATRGTGSYNEQFF
j_gene: TRBJ2-1
len: 14
v_gene: TRBV24-1
abundance: few
d_gene: NA

CDR3nt: TGTGCCAGCAGCTCCGGGACTAGCGGGAGCTTCGCCTACGAGCAGTACTTC
CDR3aa: CASSSGTSGSFAYEQYF
j_gene: TRBJ2-7
len: 17
v_gene: TRBV11-2
abundance: few
d_gene: TRBD2

CDR3nt: TGTGCCAGCGCCATGCCAAAGCTTTCGCGTCCCCCCTCCTACGAGCAGTACTTC
CDR3aa: CASAMPKLSRPPSYEQYF
j_gene: TRBJ2-7
len: 18
v_gene: TRBV25-1
abundance: few
d_gene: NA

CDR3nt: TGTGCCAGCAGTGATTGGGCGTGGGCTTTCTTT
CDR3aa: CASSDWAWAFF
j_gene: TRBJ1-1
len: 11
v_gene: TRBV2
abundance: many
d_gene: NA

CDR3nt: TGTGGGGTAACCACCGGGACTTCGCTGGACAATGAGCAGTTCTTC
CDR3aa: CGVTTGTSLDNEQFF
j_gene: TRBJ2-1
len: 15
v_gene: TRBV6-1
abundance: many
d_gene: NA

CDR3nt: TGTGCCAGCAGCCATAGGAGGGCTGTCGAAGCTTTCTTT
CDR3aa: CASSHRRAVEAFF
j_gene: TRBJ1-1
len: 13
v_gene: TRBV3-1
abundance: few
d_gene: NA

CDR3nt: TGTGCCAGCAGTTACTCGGACACTAGCGGGAGTCGAGAGCAGTACTTC
CDR3aa: CASSYSDTSGSREQYF
j_gene: TRBJ2-7
len: 16
v_gene: TRBV6-5
abundance: NA
d_gene: TRBD2

CDR3nt: TGCAGCGTAGGCCCTCGGGCGGGAGGGCTCGATGAGCAGTTCTTC
CDR3aa: CSVGPRAGGLDEQFF
j_gene: TRBJ2-1
len: 15
v_gene: TRBV29-1
abundance: NA
d_gene: TRBD2

CDR3nt: TGTGCCAGCAGCACAGGGGGACAAGGCGCCGGGGAGCTGTTTTTT
CDR3aa: CASSTGGQGAGELFF
j_gene: TRBJ2-2
len: 15
v_gene: TRBV28
abundance: many
d_gene: TRBD1

CDR3nt: TGTGCCAGTAGTACGGCGGGAGGGCGTTACAATGAGCAGTTCTTC
CDR3aa: CASSTAGGRYNEQFF
j_gene: TRBJ2-1
len: 15
v_gene: TRBV19
abundance: NA
d_gene: TRBD2

CDR3nt: TGTGCCACCTCCGGTGTTATATCTAACACGGGCAGCTATGGCTACACCTTC
CDR3aa: CATSGVISNTGSYGYTF
j_gene: TRBJ1-2
len: 17
v_gene: TRBV27
abundance: NA
d_gene: NA

CDR3nt: TGTGCCAGTAGTACGGGGTCCGCGGCTGCTTTCTTT
CDR3aa: CASSTGSAAAFF
j_gene: TRBJ1-1
len: 12
v_gene: TRBV19
abundance: NA
d_gene: NA

CDR3nt: TGTGCCAGCAGTTGGGGTCCCACTTCACCCCTCCACTTT
CDR3aa: CASSWGPTSPLHF
j_gene: TRBJ1-6
len: 13
v_gene: TRBV2
abundance: many
d_gene: NA

CDR3nt: TGTGCCAGCAGTGACCGACAGGGTGGCCTCGGGACTGAAGCTTTCTTT
CDR3aa: CASSDRQGGLGTEAFF
j_gene: TRBJ1-1
len: 16
v_gene: TRBV6-1
abundance: many
d_gene: TRBD1